This T cell receptor beta chain was profiled in a study of neurological immune-mediated disorders. General study findings and limits: The level of TCR clonal expansion was highest in patients with HTLV-1-associated myelopathy and lowest in multiple sclerosis, where it fell below the level seen in healthy controls.

Germline V gene data show CDR1 as SGHRS and CDR2 as YFSETQ. CDR3 length equals 14 residues. V dropped 2 bases and J dropped 9 bases, with 15 bases sitting between them. By 5'RACE with 10-nucleotide random UMIs, the cDNA was made. In every sequencing run, more than 160 million TCR-beta sequences were generated from 15-18 subjects. One entry per CDR3 protein, called by TCRdb with MiXCR from the 5' RACE reads. Of fewer than 60,000 distinct CDR3 sequences listed, about a tenth were seen once; the top ten hold approximately 5%. This clonotype has ten or more counts. Its specificity is not known. Source material was 2 million unsorted PBMCs, stored at -80 °C in RNAlater.

The chain couples TRBV5-1 to TRBJ2-1, with D unresolved. The sequencing input was PBMCs. This clonotype originated in a man between 70 and 80 years old with HTLV-1-associated myelopathy (HAM/TSP). The DNA for the CDR3 is TGCGCCAGCAGCTTTACCATCGCTGTCGGTGAGCAGTTCTTC. This gives the protein CASSFTIAVGEQFF.